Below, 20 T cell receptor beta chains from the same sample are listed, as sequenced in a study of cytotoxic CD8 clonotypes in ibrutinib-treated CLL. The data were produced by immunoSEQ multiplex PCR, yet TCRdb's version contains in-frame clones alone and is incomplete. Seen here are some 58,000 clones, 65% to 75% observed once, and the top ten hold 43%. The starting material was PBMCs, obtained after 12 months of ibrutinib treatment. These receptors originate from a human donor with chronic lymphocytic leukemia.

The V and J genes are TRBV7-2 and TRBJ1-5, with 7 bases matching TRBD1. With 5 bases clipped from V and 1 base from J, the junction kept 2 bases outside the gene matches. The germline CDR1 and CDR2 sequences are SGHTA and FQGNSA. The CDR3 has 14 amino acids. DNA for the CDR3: TGTGCCAGCAGCCGGACAGGCAGCAATCAGCCCCAGCATTTT. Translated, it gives CASSRTGSNQPQHF. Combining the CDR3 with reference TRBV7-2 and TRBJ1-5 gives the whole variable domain GAGVSQSPSNKVTEKGKDVELRCDPISGHTALYWYRQSLGQGLEFLIYFQGNSAPDKSGLPSDRFSAERTGGSVSTLTIQRTQQEDSAVYLCASSRTGSNQPQHFGDGTRLSIL.

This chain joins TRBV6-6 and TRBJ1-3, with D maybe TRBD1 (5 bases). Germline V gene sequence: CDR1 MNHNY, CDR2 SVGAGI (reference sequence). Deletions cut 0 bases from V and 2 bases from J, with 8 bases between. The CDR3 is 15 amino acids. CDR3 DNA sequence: TGTGCCAGCAGTTACTCAGGGACGCCTGGAAACACCATATATTTT. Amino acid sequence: CASSYSGTPGNTIYF.

Written as DNA, the CDR3 is TGTGCCAGCCGAGGTTCTAGGACCGGGGAGCTGTTTTTT. It specifies CASRGSRTGELFF. The rearrangement uses TRBV14 and TRBJ2-2, with unresolved D. The CDR3 totals 13 residues. CDR1 is SGHDN and CDR2 is FVKESK in the germline V gene. V lost 8 bases and J lost 5, with 12 bases in between.

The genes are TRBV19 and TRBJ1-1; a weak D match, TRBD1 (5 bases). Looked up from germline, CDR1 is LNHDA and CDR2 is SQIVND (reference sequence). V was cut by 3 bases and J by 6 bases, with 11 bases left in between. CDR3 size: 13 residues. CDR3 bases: TGTGCCAGTAGTATGGGCTTGGGGCCTGAAGCTTTCTTT. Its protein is CASSMGLGPEAFF.

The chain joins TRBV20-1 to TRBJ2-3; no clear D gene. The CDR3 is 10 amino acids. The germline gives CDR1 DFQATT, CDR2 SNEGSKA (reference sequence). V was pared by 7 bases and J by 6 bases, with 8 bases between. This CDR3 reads CSVARDTQYF. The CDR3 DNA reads TGCAGTGTCGCCAGGGATACGCAGTATTTT.

This CDR3 reads CASSLVRVLTDTQYF. In nucleotides, the CDR3 is TGTGCCAGCAGCTTAGTAAGGGTCCTCACAGATACGCAGTATTTT. The chain combines TRBV7-9 with TRBJ2-3; D remains ambiguous. The CDR3 sequence is 15 residues long. CDR1 and CDR2 (germline): SEHNR, FQNEAQ (reference sequence). Trimming removed 1 base at V and 2 bases at J, with 10 bases between.

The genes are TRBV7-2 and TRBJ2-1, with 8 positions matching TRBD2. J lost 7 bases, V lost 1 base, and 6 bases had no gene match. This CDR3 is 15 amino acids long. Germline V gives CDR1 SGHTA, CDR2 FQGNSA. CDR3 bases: TGTGCCAGCAGCTTAGAAGCTAGCGGGCAGAATGAGCAGTTCTTC. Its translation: CASSLEASGQNEQFF.

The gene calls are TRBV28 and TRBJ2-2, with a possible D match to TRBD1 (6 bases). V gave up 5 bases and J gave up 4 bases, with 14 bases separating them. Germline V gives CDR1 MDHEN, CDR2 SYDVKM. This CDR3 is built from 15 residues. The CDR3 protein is CASSAPGVVTGELFF. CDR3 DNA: TGTGCCAGCAGTGCCCCAGGGGTGGTCACCGGGGAGCTGTTTTTT.

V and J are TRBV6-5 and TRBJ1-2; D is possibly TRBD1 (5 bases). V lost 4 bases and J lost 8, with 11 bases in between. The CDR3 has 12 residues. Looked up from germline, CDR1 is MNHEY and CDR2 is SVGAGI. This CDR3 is CASSSTGGGYTF. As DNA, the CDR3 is TGTGCCAGCAGTTCCACAGGCGGAGGCTACACCTTC.

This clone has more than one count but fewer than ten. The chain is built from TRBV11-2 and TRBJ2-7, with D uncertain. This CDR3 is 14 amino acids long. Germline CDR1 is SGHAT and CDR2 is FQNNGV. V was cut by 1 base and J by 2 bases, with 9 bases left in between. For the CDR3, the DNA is TGTGCCAGCAGCTTAGGAGGCAGAACCTACGAGCAGTACTTC. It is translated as CASSLGGRTYEQYF.

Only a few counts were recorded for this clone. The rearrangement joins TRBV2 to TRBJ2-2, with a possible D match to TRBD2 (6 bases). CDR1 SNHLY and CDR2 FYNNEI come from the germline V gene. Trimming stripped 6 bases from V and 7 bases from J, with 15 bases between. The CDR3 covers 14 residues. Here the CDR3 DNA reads TGTGCCAGCAGGGTGGTTTTAGCGGTCGGGGAGCTGTTTTTT. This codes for CASRVVLAVGELFF.

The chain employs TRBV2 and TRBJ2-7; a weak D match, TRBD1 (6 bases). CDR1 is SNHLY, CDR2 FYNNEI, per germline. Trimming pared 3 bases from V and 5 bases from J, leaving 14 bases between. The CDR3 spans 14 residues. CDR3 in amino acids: CASSDFLGANEQYF. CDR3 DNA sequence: TGTGCCAGCAGTGATTTTTTGGGGGCCAACGAGCAGTACTTC.

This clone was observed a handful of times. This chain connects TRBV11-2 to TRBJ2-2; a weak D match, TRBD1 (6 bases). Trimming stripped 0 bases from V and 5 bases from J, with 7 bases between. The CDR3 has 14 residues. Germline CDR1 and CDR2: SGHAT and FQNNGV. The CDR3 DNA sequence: TGTGCCAGCAGCTTAGAAGGGGGAACCGGGGAGCTGTTTTTT. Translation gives CASSLEGGTGELFF.

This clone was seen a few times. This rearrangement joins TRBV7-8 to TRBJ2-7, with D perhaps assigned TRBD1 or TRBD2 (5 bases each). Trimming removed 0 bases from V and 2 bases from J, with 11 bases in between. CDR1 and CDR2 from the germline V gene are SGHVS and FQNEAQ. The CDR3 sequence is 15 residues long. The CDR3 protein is CASSLAQGVTYEQYF. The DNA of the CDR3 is TGTGCCAGCAGCTTAGCGCAGGGAGTGACCTACGAGCAGTACTTC.

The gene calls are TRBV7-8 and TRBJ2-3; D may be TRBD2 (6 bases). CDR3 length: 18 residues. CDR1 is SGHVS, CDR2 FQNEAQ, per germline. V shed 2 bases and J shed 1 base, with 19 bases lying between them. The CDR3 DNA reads TGTGCCAGCAGCTTACGGCAGATCCGGGACTGGGGCACAGATACGCAGTATTTT. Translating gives CASSLRQIRDWGTDTQYF.

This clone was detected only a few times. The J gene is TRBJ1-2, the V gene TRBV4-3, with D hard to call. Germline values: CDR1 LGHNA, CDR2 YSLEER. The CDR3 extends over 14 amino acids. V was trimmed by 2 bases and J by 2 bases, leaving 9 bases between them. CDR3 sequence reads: CASSQTLPNYGYTF. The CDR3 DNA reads TGCGCCAGCAGCCAAACCCTTCCCAACTATGGCTACACCTTC.

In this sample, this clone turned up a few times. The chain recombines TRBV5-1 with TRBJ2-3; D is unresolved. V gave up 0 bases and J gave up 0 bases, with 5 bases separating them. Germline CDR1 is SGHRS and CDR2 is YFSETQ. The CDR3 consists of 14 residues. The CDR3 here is CASSLGTSTDTQYF. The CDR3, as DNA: TGCGCCAGCAGCTTGGGGACGAGCACAGATACGCAGTATTTT.

CDR3 in amino acids: CASSDRGRADTQYF. CDR3 nucleotide sequence: TGTGCCAGCAGCGACAGGGGAAGGGCAGATACGCAGTATTTT. The chain links TRBV7-3 to TRBJ2-3; 8 bases align to TRBD1. J was trimmed by 4 bases and V by 5 bases; bases with no gene match: 5. This CDR3 contains 14 residues. CDR1 and CDR2 (germline): SGHTA, FQGTGA.

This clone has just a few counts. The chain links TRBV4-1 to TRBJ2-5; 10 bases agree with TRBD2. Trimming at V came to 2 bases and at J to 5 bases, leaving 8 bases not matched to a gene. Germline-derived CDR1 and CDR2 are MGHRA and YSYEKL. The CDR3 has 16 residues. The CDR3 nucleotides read TGCGCCAGCAGCCAAAGGGTTAGCGGGGGGAGGGAGACCCAGTACTTC. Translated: CASSQRVSGGRETQYF.

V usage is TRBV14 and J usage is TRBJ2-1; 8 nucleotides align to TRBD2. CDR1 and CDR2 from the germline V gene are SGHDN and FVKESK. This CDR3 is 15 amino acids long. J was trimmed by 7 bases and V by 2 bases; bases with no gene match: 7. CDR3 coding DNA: TGTGCCAGCAGCCAAATGGCGGGAGGTTATAATGAGCAGTTCTTC. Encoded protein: CASSQMAGGYNEQFF.